Listed below are T cell receptor beta chains from one sample, sequenced in a study of blood T cell repertoires in COVID-19. Assay used: immunoSEQ multiplex PCR; TCRdb lists only in-frame clones, some missing. Of 130,000 or so clones in the sample, more than 75% were seen once. The sample comprised peripheral blood. These receptors all stem from a man aged 45 to 65 with active COVID-19. The CDR3 runs from the conserved cysteine through the conserved F or W. The order of the fields is J gene, V gene, CDR3 protein.

j_call: TRBJ2-2; v_call: TRBV6-5; cdr3_aa: CASRGRGGTGELFF
j_call: TRBJ2-2; v_call: TRBV11-2; cdr3_aa: CASSLPRATNTGELFF
j_call: TRBJ1-5; v_call: TRBV6-2/TRBV6-3; cdr3_aa: CASSRTGGSNQPQHF
j_call: TRBJ2-5; v_call: TRBV14; cdr3_aa: CASSHLETQYF
j_call: TRBJ2-7; v_call: TRBV19; cdr3_aa: CASSIGDRDSYPYEQYF
j_call: TRBJ2-7; v_call: TRBV6-1; cdr3_aa: CASSEQGQPGVEQYF
j_call: TRBJ1-4; v_call: TRBV19; cdr3_aa: CASSITAGGNEKLFF
j_call: TRBJ1-6; v_call: TRBV7-9; cdr3_aa: CASSSRTEYNSPLHF
j_call: TRBJ2-1; v_call: TRBV11-2; cdr3_aa: CASSFQATNEQFF
j_call: TRBJ1-4; v_call: TRBV5-1; cdr3_aa: CASSLGTGGEKLFF
j_call: TRBJ1-1; v_call: TRBV18; cdr3_aa: CASSPGEEGNTEAFF
j_call: TRBJ2-3; v_call: TRBV27; cdr3_aa: CASSDLGDSGWDTQYF
j_call: TRBJ2-2; v_call: TRBV4-1; cdr3_aa: CASRRQDPTGELFF
j_call: TRBJ2-7; v_call: TRBV29-1; cdr3_aa: CSVSGLAYEQYF
j_call: TRBJ1-1; v_call: TRBV5-1; cdr3_aa: CASSLARDTQNTEAFF
j_call: TRBJ2-2; v_call: TRBV7-2; cdr3_aa: CASSLSSNTGELFF
j_call: TRBJ2-7; v_call: TRBV18; cdr3_aa: CASSPPGKPYEQYF
j_call: TRBJ2-7; v_call: TRBV19; cdr3_aa: CASSKEVLGTYEQYF
j_call: TRBJ2-5; v_call: TRBV3-1/TRBV3-2; cdr3_aa: CASSPPGETQYF
j_call: TRBJ2-1; v_call: TRBV27; cdr3_aa: CASSLRGPDNEQFF
j_call: TRBJ2-7; v_call: TRBV11-2; cdr3_aa: CASSLDRGPDEYF
j_call: TRBJ2-7; v_call: TRBV5-1; cdr3_aa: CASSLEGHQQYF
j_call: TRBJ2-1; v_call: TRBV3-1/TRBV3-2; cdr3_aa: CASTPALSGGAILYNEQFF
j_call: TRBJ1-2; v_call: TRBV24-1; cdr3_aa: CAIVIQGGSENYGYTF
j_call: TRBJ2-7; v_call: TRBV7-2; cdr3_aa: CASSLFYYEQYF
j_call: TRBJ2-3; v_call: TRBV14; cdr3_aa: CASSQGGLREGTDTQYF
j_call: TRBJ1-5; v_call: TRBV9; cdr3_aa: CASSVGTVNQPQHF
j_call: TRBJ2-2; v_call: TRBV4-3; cdr3_aa: CASSQATGGNTGELFF
j_call: TRBJ1-6; v_call: TRBV4-1; cdr3_aa: CASSLQDRENSPLHF
j_call: TRBJ1-2; v_call: TRBV7-2; cdr3_aa: CASSGTGGNYGYTF
j_call: TRBJ1-1; v_call: TRBV6-1; cdr3_aa: CASSETGRRTEAFF
j_call: TRBJ1-3; v_call: TRBV7-9; cdr3_aa: CASSLTPTGSISGNTIYF
j_call: TRBJ1-6; v_call: TRBV7-2; cdr3_aa: CASSLTGQNSPLHF
j_call: TRBJ2-7; v_call: TRBV2; cdr3_aa: CASTGGTNLYEQYF
j_call: TRBJ2-1; v_call: TRBV7-6; cdr3_aa: CASSLGLAAYNEQFF
j_call: TRBJ1-2; v_call: TRBV9; cdr3_aa: CASSVTGFIGGYTF
j_call: TRBJ2-3; v_call: TRBV9; cdr3_aa: CASSSTSGVDTQYF
j_call: TRBJ1-5; v_call: TRBV18; cdr3_aa: CASSPYSGPNQPQHF
j_call: TRBJ1-4; v_call: TRBV15; cdr3_aa: CATSRDAGGREKLFF
j_call: TRBJ2-3; v_call: TRBV4-3; cdr3_aa: CASSQDLTSVADTQYF
j_call: TRBJ2-2; v_call: TRBV11-2; cdr3_aa: CASSLGLQNTGELFF
j_call: TRBJ2-7; v_call: TRBV29-1; cdr3_aa: CSVEGGQGVYEQYF
j_call: TRBJ1-6; v_call: TRBV2; cdr3_aa: CASSGLPNSPLHF
j_call: TRBJ1-5; v_call: TRBV4-1; cdr3_aa: CASSQGGQANQPQHF
j_call: TRBJ1-3; v_call: TRBV29-1; cdr3_aa: CSAQGADSSPLGNTIYF
j_call: TRBJ1-6; v_call: TRBV18; cdr3_aa: CASSPLADNNSPLHF